This TCR beta chain was recorded in a study of response to subunit inactivated influenza vaccine. The germline CDR1 and CDR2 sequences are SGHRS and YFSETQ. The CDR3 runs to 14 residues. Losses at the gene ends were 4 bases for V and 4 bases for J; bases not matched to a gene: 6. TCRdb itself ran the RT-PCR reads through MiXCR, one entry per CDR3 protein. The table lists around 710,000 distinct CDR3 sequences, around 14% of them singletons, with roughly 6.4% in the top ten. The clonotype comes from a man aged 45-65 years who received an inactivated influenza vaccine. Sample: PBMCs from blood, taken 14 days before vaccination. The chain has TRBV5-1 and TRBJ2-5; 8 bases are a match to TRBD1. The chain's CDR3 is CASSPGTGTETQYF. The CDR3 DNA is TGCGCCAGCAGCCCCGGGACAGGTACAGAGACCCAGTACTTC.